The present TCR beta chain was sequenced within a study of CD8+ T cells in alopecia areata. There are a few counts of this clone. After isolation, RNA underwent reverse transcription to generate cDNA as the sequencing template. The method was immunoSEQ multiplex PCR; TCRdb's version includes in-frame clones alone and lacks a portion of them. The repertoire consists of about 97,000 clones, with 35% to 45% occurring once and the leading ten covering approximately 1.4%. J gave up 6 bases and V 3 bases, and 8 bases lay outside the gene matches. CDR1 is SGHNT and CDR2 is YYREEE in the germline V gene (reference sequence). The length of the CDR3 is 15 residues.

The TCR comes from a human donor with alopecia areata. The V call is TRBV5-4, the J call TRBJ2-7, with 11 bases fitting TRBD1. The sequenced sample was CD4+ T cells sorted from blood. This CDR3 reads CASSYRDRGKSEQYF. The CDR3 bases are TGTGCCAGCAGCTACCGGGACAGGGGGAAGAGCGAGCAGTACTTC.